A selection of T cell receptor beta chains follows, all from one sample in a study of shared clonotypes between healthy human individuals. Sequencing used immunoSEQ multiplex PCR; TCRdb keeps in-frame clones, though not all of them. The sample contains roughly 1,800,000 clones, less than 95% of which appear only once. Specimen: naive CD8+ T cells sorted from blood. All receptors derive from a man aged 18 to 30 in good health. CDR3s include the opening cysteine and the closing phenylalanine or tryptophan. The D gene is left open where the match is weak. Expanded clones are given a class, and other clones once, few, many or no size at all.

>TRBD1|NA|TRBJ1-2|TRBV25-1
TGTGCCAGCAGTGCAGCCGGGACAGGACCCTATGGCTACACCTTC
CASSAAGTGPYGYTF
>TRBD1|NA|TRBJ1-3|TRBV9
TGTGCCAGCAGCATGCAGGGGGTTTCTGGAAACACCATATATTTT
CASSMQGVSGNTIYF
>NA|NA|TRBJ1-1|TRBV4-2
TGTGCCAGCAGCCAAGAACCCGGCAGCCTAAACACTGAAGCTTTCTTT
CASSQEPGSLNTEAFF
>NA|NA|TRBJ1-2|TRBV5-6
TGTGCCAGCAGTTCAGGGGACTATGGCTACACCTTC
CASSSGDYGYTF
>NA|once|TRBJ2-2|TRBV5-6
TGTGCCAGCAGCTTGGAAGTGCACGGGGGTAGAATGGGCACCGGGGAGCTGTTTTTT
CASSLEVHGGRMGTGELFF
>NA|NA|TRBJ1-2|TRBV6-5
TGTGCCAGCAGTGAAGACAGCTACTATGGCTACACCTTC
CASSEDSYYGYTF
>TRBD1|NA|TRBJ2-2|TRBV4-1
TGCGCCAGCAGCCAAAGGACAGGGACGAACACCGGGGAGCTGTTTTTT
CASSQRTGTNTGELFF
>TRBD2|NA|TRBJ2-7|TRBV19
TGTGCCAGTAGTATAAGCGGGGAATCCTACGAGCAGTACTTC
CASSISGESYEQYF
>NA|NA|TRBJ2-7|TRBV19
TGTGCCAGTAGCCCGGGCCCTTCCTACGAGCAGTACTTC
CASSPGPSYEQYF
>NA|NA|TRBJ2-7|TRBV27
TGTGCCAGCAGTCCGTCGGGCGGGACTCTAACCTACGAGCAGTACTTC
CASSPSGGTLTYEQYF
>TRBD1|once|TRBJ2-7|TRBV4-3
TGCGCCAGCAGCCAGAGCCGGGACAGCTCCTACGAGCAGTACTTC
CASSQSRDSSYEQYF